Listed below are T cell receptor beta chains from one sample, sequenced in a study of blood T cell repertoires in COVID-19. Generated by immunoSEQ multiplex PCR, the TCRdb table keeps only in-frame clones and is missing some. Here the sample spans fewer than 90,000 clones, roughly 91% being singletons. Sequencing was done on a sample of peripheral blood. These receptors came from a human donor in a cohort sampled during active COVID-19. Both conserved end residues are part of each CDR3. A D gene is named only where the DNA matches it firmly. Size is stated for part of the rows, as once, few or many counts, or as a class when the clone is expanded.

cdr3_aa cdr3_nt clone_size cdr3_length j_call d_call v_call
CASRSQTGGFYEQYF TGTGCCAGCAGATCCCAGACAGGGGGCTTCTACGAGCAGTACTTC . 15 TRBJ2-7 TRBD1 TRBV6-5
CASRLVQGQGDEQFF TGTGCCAGCCGTTTGGTACAGGGGCAAGGGGATGAGCAGTTCTTC . 15 TRBJ2-1 TRBD1 TRBV6-5
CASSVLGGGLSDTQYF TGTGCCAGCAGCGTCCTGGGCGGGGGTCTGTCAGATACGCAGTATTTT . 16 TRBJ2-3 TRBD2 TRBV9
CASSPGLAGRQETQYF TGTGCCAGCAGCCCGGGACTAGCGGGAAGACAAGAGACCCAGTACTTC once 16 TRBJ2-5 TRBD2 TRBV7-7
CASSPREGSGELFF TGTGCCAGCAGCCCTCGGGAGGGTAGCGGGGAGCTGTTTTTT . 14 TRBJ2-2 TRBD2 TRBV11-2
CSASPAGQGNVELFF TGCAGTGCTAGTCCTGCGGGACAGGGGAACGTGGAGCTGTTTTTT once 15 TRBJ2-2 TRBD1 TRBV20-1
CASSPSGGEQPQHF TGTGCCAGCTCACCATCAGGGGGAGAGCAGCCCCAGCATTTT . 14 TRBJ1-5 TRBD1 TRBV18
CSARDYQETQYF TGCAGCGCCAGGGACTACCAAGAGACCCAGTACTTC . 12 TRBJ2-5 . TRBV29-1
CASSLVNSGSTDTQYF TGCGCCAGCAGCTTGGTGAATAGCGGGAGCACAGATACGCAGTATTTT . 16 TRBJ2-3 TRBD2 TRBV5-1
CASSIPDTEAFF TGTGCCAGTAGTATTCCCGACACTGAAGCTTTCTTT . 12 TRBJ1-1 . TRBV19
CASSVDAGPSIQYF TGTGCCAGCAGCGTAGATGCGGGCCCGTCGATTCAGTACTTC . 14 TRBJ2-4 . TRBV9
CASSLLGLAGGPKAYNEQFF TGTGCCAGCAGCTTGCTTGGATTAGCGGGAGGCCCTAAGGCCTACAATGAGCAGTTCTTC . 20 TRBJ2-1 TRBD2 TRBV5-8
CASRGGTGELFF TGTGCCAGCAGGGGAGGGACCGGGGAGCTGTTTTTT . 12 TRBJ2-2 . TRBV19
CASLGRVAYGYTF TGTGCCAGCCTAGGCCGTGTAGCCTATGGCTACACCTTC . 13 TRBJ1-2 . TRBV5-6
CASSQSGRAYEQYF TGTGCCAGCAGCCAGAGCGGGAGGGCCTACGAGCAGTACTTC . 14 TRBJ2-7 TRBD2 TRBV11-2
CASSVAAGGAGELFF TGTGCCAGCAGCGTAGCAGCGGGAGGGGCCGGGGAGCTGTTTTTT once 15 TRBJ2-2 TRBD2 TRBV9
CASSSRTSGSSETQYF TGTGCCAGCAGCAGCAGGACTAGCGGGAGCTCAGAAACGCAGTATTTT . 16 TRBJ2-3 TRBD2 TRBV7-2
CATSDSGPGVYEQYF TGTGCCACCAGTGATTCGGGGCCAGGGGTCTACGAGCAGTACTTC . 15 TRBJ2-7 . TRBV24-1
CASSPRLAGDNEQFF TGTGCCAGCTCACCCCGCCTAGCGGGGGACAATGAGCAGTTCTTC . 15 TRBJ2-1 TRBD2 TRBV18
CASSVGLRGQYF TGTGCCAGCAGTGTTGGACTTCGCGGGCAGTACTTC . 12 TRBJ2-7 . TRBV2
CASSPSRNGPSETQYF TGTGCCAGCAGCCCTAGCAGAAACGGTCCTTCTGAGACCCAGTACTTC . 16 TRBJ2-5 . TRBV7-9
CASSQAALAGGSETQYF TGTGCCAGCAGCCAAGCAGCACTAGCGGGAGGTTCAGAGACCCAGTACTTC . 17 TRBJ2-5 TRBD2 TRBV3-1/TRBV3-2
CASSLASGDTEAFF TGTGCCAGCAGCTTAGCCAGCGGGGACACTGAAGCTTTCTTT . 14 TRBJ1-1 . TRBV7-6
CASSRLTGANEQFF TGTGCCAGCAGCCGGCTGACCGGAGCCAATGAGCAGTTCTTC . 14 TRBJ2-1 . TRBV7-7
CASSGAGAVYNEQFF TGTGCCAGCAGCGGCGCGGGAGCGGTCTACAATGAGCAGTTCTTC . 15 TRBJ2-1 TRBD2 TRBV4-2
CAISERQGNEQYF TGTGCCATCAGTGAGAGACAGGGGAACGAGCAGTACTTC . 13 TRBJ2-7 TRBD1 TRBV10-3
CASSITGETKNIQYF TGTGCCAGCAGTATAACAGGGGAAACCAAAAACATTCAGTACTTC . 15 TRBJ2-4 TRBD1 TRBV2
CATSRVRQGNVYGYTF TGTGCCACCAGCAGAGTACGGCAGGGTAATGTCTATGGCTACACCTTC . 16 TRBJ1-2 . TRBV15